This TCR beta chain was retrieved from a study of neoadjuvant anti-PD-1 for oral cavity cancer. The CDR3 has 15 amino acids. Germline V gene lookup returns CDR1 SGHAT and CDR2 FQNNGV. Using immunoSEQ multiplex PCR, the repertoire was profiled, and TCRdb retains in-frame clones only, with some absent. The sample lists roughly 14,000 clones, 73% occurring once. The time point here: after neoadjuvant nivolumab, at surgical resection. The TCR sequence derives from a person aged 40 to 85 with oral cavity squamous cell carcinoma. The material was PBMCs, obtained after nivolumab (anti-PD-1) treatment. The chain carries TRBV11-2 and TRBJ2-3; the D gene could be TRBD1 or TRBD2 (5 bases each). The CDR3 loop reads CADGAEGVSTDTQYF. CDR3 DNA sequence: TGTGCAGACGGGGCCGAGGGAGTGAGCACAGATACGCAGTATTTT.